This T cell receptor (beta chain) was captured by sequencing in a study of cytomegalovirus exposure and HLA in healthy donors. This clone was counted a single time. Per the germline V gene, CDR1 is SGDLS and CDR2 is YYNGEE. V gave up 0 bases and J gave up 0 bases; unmatched junction bases: 3. The CDR3 is made up of 18 amino acids. Primers for the PCR totalled 60 Vbeta and 13 Jbeta. Sequencing used immunoSEQ multiplex PCR; TCRdb keeps in-frame clones, though not all of them. The sample holds under 140,000 clones; approximately 82% are singletons and the top ten take roughly 12%. Sequencing was performed on PBMCs. This receptor was taken from a man between 25 and 39 years old in good health and CMV-seropositive. V is TRBV9 and J is TRBJ2-1; 13 nucleotides agree with TRBD2. The CDR3 DNA reads TGTGCCAGCAGCGTAGGGCGACTAGCGGGGGGCTCCTACAATGAGCAGTTCTTC. It is translated as CASSVGRLAGGSYNEQFF.